This T cell receptor beta chain was recovered during a study of beta chain features in type 1 diabetes. CDR3 size: 14 residues. Trimming removed 6 bases from V and 3 bases from J; junction bases left unmatched: 6. Germline loops: CDR1 MNHEY, CDR2 SVGAGI. This clone showed up just a few times. Its antigen remains unknown. Study-wide findings and caveats: Whether HLA type affects TCRB rearrangement stayed undetermined in the present work. Individuals with type 1 diabetes displayed fewer insertions and more deletions at VDJ junctions. Naive, central memory and regulatory TCRB repertoires appeared more similar among patients than healthy donors.

The authors reverse transcribed all of the isolated RNA, so sequencing captured expressed TCRB transcripts. An average of approximately 3.6 million reads was obtained for naive, central memory and regulatory T cell samples. Here immunoSEQ multiplex PCR was the method, and the copy in TCRdb shows in-frame clones only, minus some. This table holds under 150,000 clones, roughly 50% found once. The specimen sequenced was Tregs from blood. The receptor's source is a man aged 18-30 years in good health. This chain connects TRBV6-5 to TRBJ2-7, with 9 bases that match TRBD2. CDR3 sequence (DNA): TGTGCCAGCAGCCCCAGCGGGGGGTTCTACGAGCAGTACTTC. As protein: CASSPSGGFYEQYF.